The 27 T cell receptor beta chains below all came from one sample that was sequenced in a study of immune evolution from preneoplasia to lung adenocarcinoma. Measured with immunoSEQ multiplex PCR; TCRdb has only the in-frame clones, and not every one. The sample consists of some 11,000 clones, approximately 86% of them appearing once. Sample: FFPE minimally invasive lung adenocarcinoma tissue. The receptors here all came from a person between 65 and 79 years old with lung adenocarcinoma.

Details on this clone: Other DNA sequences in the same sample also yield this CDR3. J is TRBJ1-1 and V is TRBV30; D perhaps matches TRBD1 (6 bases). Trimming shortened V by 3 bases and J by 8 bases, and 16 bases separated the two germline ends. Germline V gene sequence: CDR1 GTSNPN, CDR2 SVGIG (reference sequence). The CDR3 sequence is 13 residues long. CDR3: CAWRQGSRTEAFF. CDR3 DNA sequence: TGTGCCTGGAGGCAGGGGTCGCGCACCGAAGCTTTCTTT.

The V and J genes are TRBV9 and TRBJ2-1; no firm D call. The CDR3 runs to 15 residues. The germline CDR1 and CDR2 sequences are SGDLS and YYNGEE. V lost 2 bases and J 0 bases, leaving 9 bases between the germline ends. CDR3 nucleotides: TGTGCCAGCAGCGTCCTAGAGGACTCCTACAATGAGCAGTTCTTC. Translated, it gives CASSVLEDSYNEQFF.

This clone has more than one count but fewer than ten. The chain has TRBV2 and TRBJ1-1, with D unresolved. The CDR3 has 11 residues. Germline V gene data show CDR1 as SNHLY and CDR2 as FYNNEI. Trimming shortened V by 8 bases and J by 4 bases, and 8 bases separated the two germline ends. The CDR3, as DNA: TGTGCCAGCGGCCCGATCACTGAAGCTTTCTTT. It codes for CASGPITEAFF.

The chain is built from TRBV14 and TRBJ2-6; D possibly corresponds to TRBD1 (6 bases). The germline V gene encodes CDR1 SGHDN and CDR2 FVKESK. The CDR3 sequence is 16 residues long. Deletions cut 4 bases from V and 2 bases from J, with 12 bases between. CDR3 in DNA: TGTGCCAGCAGCCCTCTCACAGGGACTGGGGCCAACGTCCTGACTTTC. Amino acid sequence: CASSPLTGTGANVLTF. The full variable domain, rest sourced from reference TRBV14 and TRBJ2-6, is EAGVTQFPSHSVIEKGQTVTLRCDPISGHDNLYWYRRVMGKEIKFLLHFVKESKQDESGMPNNRFLAERTGGTYSTLKVQPAELEDSGVYFCASSPLTGTGANVLTFGAGSRLTVL.

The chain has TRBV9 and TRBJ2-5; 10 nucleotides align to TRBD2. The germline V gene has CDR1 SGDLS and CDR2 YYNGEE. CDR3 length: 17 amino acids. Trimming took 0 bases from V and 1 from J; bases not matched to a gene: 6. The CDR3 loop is CASSVETTSGPQETQYF. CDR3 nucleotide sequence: TGTGCCAGCAGCGTAGAAACGACTAGCGGGCCCCAAGAGACCCAGTACTTC.

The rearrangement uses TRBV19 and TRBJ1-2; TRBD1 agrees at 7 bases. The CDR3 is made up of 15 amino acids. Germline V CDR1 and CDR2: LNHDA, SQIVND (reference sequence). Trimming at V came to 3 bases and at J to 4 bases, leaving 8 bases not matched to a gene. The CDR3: CASSISWDSSYGYTF. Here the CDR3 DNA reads TGTGCCAGTAGTATCAGTTGGGACAGCTCCTATGGCTACACCTTC. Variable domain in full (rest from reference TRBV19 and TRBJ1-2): DGGITQSPKYLFRKEGQNVTLSCEQNLNHDAMYWYRQDPGQGLRLIYYSQIVNDFQKGDIAEGYSVSREKKESFPLTVTSAQKNPTAFYLCASSISWDSSYGYTFGSGTRLTVV.

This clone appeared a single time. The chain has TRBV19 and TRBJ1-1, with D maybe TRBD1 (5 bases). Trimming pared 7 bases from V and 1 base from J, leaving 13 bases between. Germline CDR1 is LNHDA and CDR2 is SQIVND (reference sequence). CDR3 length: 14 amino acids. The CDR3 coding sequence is TGTGCCAGTACCCCCCTCAGGGAGAACACTGAAGCTTTCTTT. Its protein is CASTPLRENTEAFF.

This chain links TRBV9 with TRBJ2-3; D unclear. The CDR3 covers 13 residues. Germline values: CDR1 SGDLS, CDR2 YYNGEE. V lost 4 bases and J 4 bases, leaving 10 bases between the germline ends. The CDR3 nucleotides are TGTGCCAGCAGCATCCGCGGCGCAGATACGCAGTATTTT. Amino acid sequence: CASSIRGADTQYF.

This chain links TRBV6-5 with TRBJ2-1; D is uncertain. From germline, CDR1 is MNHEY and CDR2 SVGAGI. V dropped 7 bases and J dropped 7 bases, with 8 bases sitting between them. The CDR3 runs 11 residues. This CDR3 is CASIVGNEQFF. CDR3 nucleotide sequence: TGTGCCAGCATCGTCGGAAATGAGCAGTTCTTC.

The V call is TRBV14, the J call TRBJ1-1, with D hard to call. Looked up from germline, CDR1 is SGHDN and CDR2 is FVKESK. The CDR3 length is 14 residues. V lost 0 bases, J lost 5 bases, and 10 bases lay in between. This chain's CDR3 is CASSQDWLGTEAFF. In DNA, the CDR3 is TGTGCCAGCAGCCAAGATTGGTTGGGAACTGAAGCTTTCTTT.

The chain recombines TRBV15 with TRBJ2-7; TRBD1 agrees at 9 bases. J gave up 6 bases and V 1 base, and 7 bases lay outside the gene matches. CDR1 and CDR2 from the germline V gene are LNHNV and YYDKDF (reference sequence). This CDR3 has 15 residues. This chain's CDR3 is CATSRGGQGLSEQYF. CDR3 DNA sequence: TGTGCCACCAGCAGAGGGGGACAGGGTCTAAGCGAGCAGTACTTC.

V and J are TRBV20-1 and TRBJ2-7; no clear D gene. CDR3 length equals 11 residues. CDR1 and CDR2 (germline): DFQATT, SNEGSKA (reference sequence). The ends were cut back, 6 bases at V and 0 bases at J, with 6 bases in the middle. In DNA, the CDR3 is TGCAGTGCCCCGGCCTCCTACGAGCAGTACTTC. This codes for CSAPASYEQYF.

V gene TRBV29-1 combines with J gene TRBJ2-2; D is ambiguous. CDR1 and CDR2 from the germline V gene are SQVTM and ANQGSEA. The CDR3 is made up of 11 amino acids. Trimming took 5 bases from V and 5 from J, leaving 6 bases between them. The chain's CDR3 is CSVFITGELFF. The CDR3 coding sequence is TGCAGCGTTTTTATTACCGGGGAGCTGTTTTTT.

The DNA for the CDR3 is TGCGCCAGCAGCCCGCTAGCGGCAGCGAGCACAGATACGCAGTATTTT. Protein sequence: CASSPLAAASTDTQYF. The chain carries TRBV5-1 and TRBJ2-3; 7 nucleotides line up with TRBD2. CDR1 and CDR2 (germline): SGHRS, YFSETQ. CDR3 length equals 16 residues. With V trimmed by 4 bases and J by 0 bases, 8 bases remained unmatched.

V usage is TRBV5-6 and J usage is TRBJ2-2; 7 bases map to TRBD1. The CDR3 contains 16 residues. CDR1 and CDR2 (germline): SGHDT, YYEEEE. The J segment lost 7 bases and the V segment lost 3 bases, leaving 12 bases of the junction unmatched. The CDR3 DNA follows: TGTGCCAGCAGCTCCCCCACCACGACAGGGAGCGGGGAGCTGTTTTTT. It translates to CASSSPTTTGSGELFF.

The CDR3 reads CASSNRRGSPLHF. CDR3 in DNA: TGTGCCAGCAGTAATAGACGTGGATCACCCCTCCACTTT. The chain combines TRBV11-3 with TRBJ1-6; no reliable D call. CDR3 length equals 13 residues. Germline V CDR1 and CDR2: SGHNT, YENEEA. The V end was cut by 6 bases, the J end by 10 bases, with 13 bases between.

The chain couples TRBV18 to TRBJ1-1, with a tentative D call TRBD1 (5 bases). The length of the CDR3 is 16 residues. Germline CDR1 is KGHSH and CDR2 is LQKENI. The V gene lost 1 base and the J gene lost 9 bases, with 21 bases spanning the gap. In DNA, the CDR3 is TGTGCCAGCTCACCACGGGGCGGCAGGGTGGGCGCTAAAGCTTTCTTT. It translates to CASSPRGGRVGAKAFF.

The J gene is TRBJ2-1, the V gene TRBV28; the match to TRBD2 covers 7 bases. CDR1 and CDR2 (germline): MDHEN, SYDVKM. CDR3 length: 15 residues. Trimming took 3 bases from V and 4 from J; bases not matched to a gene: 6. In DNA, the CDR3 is TGTGCCAGCAGTTTGTTCGGGGGGACTTACAATGAGCAGTTCTTC. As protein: CASSLFGGTYNEQFF. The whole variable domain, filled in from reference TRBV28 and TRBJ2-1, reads DVKVTQSSRYLVKRTGEKVFLECVQDMDHENMFWYRQDPGLGLRLIYFSYDVKMKEKGDIPEGYSVSREKKERFSLILESASTNQTSMYLCASSLFGGTYNEQFFGPGTRLTVL.

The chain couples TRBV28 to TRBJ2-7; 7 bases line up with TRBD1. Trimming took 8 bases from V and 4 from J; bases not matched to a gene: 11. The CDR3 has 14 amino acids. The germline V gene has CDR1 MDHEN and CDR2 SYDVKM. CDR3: CASQFLGQRYEQYF. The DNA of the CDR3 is TGTGCCAGCCAGTTTTTGGGACAGAGATACGAGCAGTACTTC.

Here the CDR3 DNA reads TGTGCCAGTAGTCCTTACCCTAGCGGGAGGGCCAATGAGCAGTTCTTC. Translation gives CASSPYPSGRANEQFF. The chain carries TRBV19 and TRBJ2-1, with 12 positions matching TRBD2. V shed 5 bases and J 6 bases; nucleotides not matched to a gene: 8. The CDR3 has 16 amino acids. Per the germline V gene, CDR1 is LNHDA and CDR2 is SQIVND (reference sequence).

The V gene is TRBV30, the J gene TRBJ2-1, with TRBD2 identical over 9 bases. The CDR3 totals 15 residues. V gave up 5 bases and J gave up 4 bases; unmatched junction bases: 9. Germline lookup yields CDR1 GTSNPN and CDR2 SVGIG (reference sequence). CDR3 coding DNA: TGTGCCTGGCTCCCCCTAGCGGGACAATACAATGAGCAGTTCTTC. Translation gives CAWLPLAGQYNEQFF.

CDR3 sequence reads: CASSTGTSFTGELFF. As DNA, the CDR3 is TGTGCCAGCAGCACCGGGACTAGTTTTACCGGGGAGCTGTTTTTT. The chain uses TRBV9 and TRBJ2-2; TRBD2 matches 8 bases. CDR1 is SGDLS and CDR2 is YYNGEE in the germline V gene. The CDR3 extends over 15 amino acids. Germline trimming cut 4 bases from V and 5 bases from J; bases unmatched to any gene: 7.

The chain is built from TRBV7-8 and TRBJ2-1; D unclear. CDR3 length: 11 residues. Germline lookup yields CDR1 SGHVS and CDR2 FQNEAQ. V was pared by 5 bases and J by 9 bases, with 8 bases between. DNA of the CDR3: TGTGCCAGCAGCCCCCCGGGTGAGCAGTTCTTC. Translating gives CASSPPGEQFF.

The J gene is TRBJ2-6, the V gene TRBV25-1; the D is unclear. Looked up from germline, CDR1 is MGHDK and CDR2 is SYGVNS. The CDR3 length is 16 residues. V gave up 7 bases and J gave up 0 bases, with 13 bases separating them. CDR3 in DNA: TGTGCCAGCATCTCAGGACGTGCCTCTGGGGCCAACGTCCTGACTTTC. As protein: CASISGRASGANVLTF.

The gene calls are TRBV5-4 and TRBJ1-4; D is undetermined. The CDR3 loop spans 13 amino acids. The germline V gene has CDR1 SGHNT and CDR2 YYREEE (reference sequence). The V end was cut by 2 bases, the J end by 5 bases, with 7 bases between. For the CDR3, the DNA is TGTGCCAGCAGCTTCCAACTGAATGAAAAACTGTTTTTT. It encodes CASSFQLNEKLFF. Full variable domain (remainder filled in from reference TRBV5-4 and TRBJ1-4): ETGVTQSPTHLIKTRGQQVTLRCSSQSGHNTVSWYQQALGQGPQFIFQYYREEENGRGNFPPRFSGLQFPNYSSELNVNALELDDSALYLCASSFQLNEKLFFGSGTQLSVL.

CDR3 protein: CASSTGGRSNEKLFF. CDR3 DNA sequence: TGTGCCAGTAGTACTGGGGGGCGTTCTAATGAAAAACTGTTTTTT. The chain combines TRBV19 with TRBJ1-4; D is possibly TRBD1 (6 bases). The V end lost 4 bases, the J end lost 3 bases, and 12 bases lay between the germline ends. This CDR3 comprises 15 residues. CDR1 is LNHDA, CDR2 SQIVND, per germline (reference sequence). The variable domain in full, completed from reference TRBV19 and TRBJ1-4, reads DGGITQSPKYLFRKEGQNVTLSCEQNLNHDAMYWYRQDPGQGLRLIYYSQIVNDFQKGDIAEGYSVSREKKESFPLTVTSAQKNPTAFYLCASSTGGRSNEKLFFGSGTQLSVL.

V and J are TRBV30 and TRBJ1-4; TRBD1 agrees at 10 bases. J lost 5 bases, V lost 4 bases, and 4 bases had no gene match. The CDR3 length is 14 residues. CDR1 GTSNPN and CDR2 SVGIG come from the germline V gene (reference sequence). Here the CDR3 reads CAWTGDRGNEKLFF. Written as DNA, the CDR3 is TGTGCCTGGACCGGGGACAGGGGAAATGAAAAACTGTTTTTT.